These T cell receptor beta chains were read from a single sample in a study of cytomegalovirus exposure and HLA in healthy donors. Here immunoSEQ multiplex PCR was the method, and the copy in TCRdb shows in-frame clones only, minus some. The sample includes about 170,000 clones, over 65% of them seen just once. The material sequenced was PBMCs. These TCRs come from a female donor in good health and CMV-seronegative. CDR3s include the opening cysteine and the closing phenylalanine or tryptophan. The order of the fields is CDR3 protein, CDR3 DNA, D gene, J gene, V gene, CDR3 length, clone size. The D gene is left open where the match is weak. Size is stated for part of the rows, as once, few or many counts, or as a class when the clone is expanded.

CSADARTSRWQQFF	TGCAGCGCCGACGCCCGGACTAGCAGATGGCAGCAGTTCTTC	TRBD2	TRBJ2-1	TRBV29-1	14	-
CASNPPGGVLTF	TGTGCCAGTAACCCCCCGGGAGGGGTCCTGACTTTC	TRBD2	TRBJ2-6	TRBV19	12	-
CASSQKQGYTF	TGTGCCAGCAGCCAAAAACAAGGCTACACCTTC	-	TRBJ1-2	TRBV4-2	11	-
CASRLGGGSDTQYF	TGTGCCAGCCGCCTTGGGGGGGGGTCAGATACGCAGTATTTT	TRBD2	TRBJ2-3	TRBV6-5	14	-
CASSLRPTGTEAFF	TGTGCCAGCAGTTTGCGCCCTACCGGCACTGAAGCTTTCTTT	-	TRBJ1-1	TRBV28	14	-
CAWTTGENEQFF	TGTGCCTGGACGACGGGGGAGAATGAGCAGTTCTTC	-	TRBJ2-1	TRBV30	12	once
CASSLSGQGWNTEAFF	TGTGCCAGCAGCTTAAGTGGACAGGGGTGGAACACTGAAGCTTTCTTT	TRBD1	TRBJ1-1	TRBV7-2	16	-
CASSFNRVTLPQHF	TGTGCCAGCAGCTTTAACAGGGTAACATTACCCCAGCATTTT	-	TRBJ1-5	TRBV11-1	14	-
CASSVQGSGNTIYF	TGTGCCAGTAGTGTACAGGGTTCTGGAAACACCATATATTTT	-	TRBJ1-3	TRBV19	14	-
CASSGTGEVETQYF	TGTGCCAGTAGTGGCACAGGGGAAGTAGAGACCCAGTACTTC	TRBD1	TRBJ2-5	TRBV19	14	many
CASSEVQGARAFF	TGTGCCAGCAGTGAGGTACAGGGAGCCCGGGCTTTCTTT	-	TRBJ1-1	TRBV6-4	13	few
CASRITANTEAFF	TGTGCCAGCAGAATTACAGCAAACACTGAAGCTTTCTTT	-	TRBJ1-1	TRBV28	13	-
CASSESRGKNTEAFF	TGTGCCAGCAGCGAAAGCAGGGGGAAGAACACTGAAGCTTTCTTT	TRBD1	TRBJ1-1	TRBV7-9	15	-
CASSLLGPGEQFF	TGCGCCAGCAGCTTACTAGGTCCGGGTGAGCAGTTCTTC	-	TRBJ2-1	TRBV5-1	13	-
CASSSTGGPYEQYF	TGTGCCAGCAGCTCGACAGGGGGGCCCTACGAGCAGTACTTC	TRBD1	TRBJ2-7	TRBV7-2	14	-
CATSRTGEAFF	TGTGCCACAAGCCGGACAGGCGAGGCTTTCTTT	TRBD1	TRBJ1-1	TRBV10-3	11	-
CASSLAGRGVTDTQYF	TGTGCCAGCAGCTTAGCGGGGCGGGGGGTCACAGATACGCAGTATTTT	TRBD2	TRBJ2-3	TRBV7-2	16	-
CASSWGTGGAGETQYF	TGTGCCAGCAGCTGGGGGACAGGGGGCGCGGGGGAGACCCAGTACTTC	TRBD1	TRBJ2-5	TRBV5-4	16	-
CASSFGDYNEQFF	TGTGCCAGCAGCTTCGGGGATTACAATGAGCAGTTCTTC	-	TRBJ2-1	TRBV7-6	13	-
CASSYGANNEQFF	TGTGCCAGCAGTTATGGGGCTAACAATGAGCAGTTCTTC	-	TRBJ2-1	TRBV6-5	13	once
CASSQDRASTEAFF	TGTGCCAGCAGCCAGGACAGGGCCAGCACTGAAGCTTTCTTT	TRBD1	TRBJ1-1	TRBV7-2	14	-
CASSEDRGSFGINEKLFF	TGCGCCAGCAGTGAGGACAGGGGTAGCTTTGGAATAAATGAAAAACTGTTTTTT	TRBD1	TRBJ1-4	TRBV10-2	18	-
CASSRTGGDTEAFF	TGTGCCAGCAGCCGTACAGGTGGGGACACTGAAGCTTTCTTT	-	TRBJ1-1	TRBV5-4	14	-
CASSRADETSGLYYEQYF	TGTGCCAGCAGCCGGGCTGACGAGACTAGCGGGCTTTACTACGAGCAGTACTTC	TRBD2	TRBJ2-7	TRBV4-2	18	-
CAWSGGLQETQYF	TGTGCCTGGAGCGGAGGGCTTCAAGAGACCCAGTACTTC	-	TRBJ2-5	TRBV30	13	-
CASSLFLSGRTDTGELFF	TGCGCCAGCAGCCTATTCCTTAGCGGGAGGACGGACACCGGGGAGCTGTTTTTT	TRBD2	TRBJ2-2	TRBV5-1	18	-
CASSLGTGNTEAFF	TGTGCCAGCAGCTTAGGGACAGGGAACACTGAAGCTTTCTTT	TRBD1	TRBJ1-1	TRBV7-3	14	few
CASSPGQGALGEQYF	TGTGCCAGCAGCCCGGGACAGGGGGCCTTGGGCGAGCAGTACTTC	TRBD1	TRBJ2-7	TRBV7-3	15	-
CASSEAAAFGQGDGELFF	TGTGCCAGCAGTGAAGCGGCCGCGTTTGGACAGGGTGACGGGGAGCTGTTTTTT	TRBD1	TRBJ2-2	TRBV2	18	-
CASSEGLAMREQFF	TGTGCCAGCAGTGAGGGACTAGCGATGAGGGAGCAGTTCTTC	TRBD2	TRBJ2-1	TRBV2	14	once
CASTPANRGTDEKLFF	TGTGCCAGTACCCCCGCGAACAGGGGAACGGATGAAAAACTGTTTTTT	TRBD1	TRBJ1-4	TRBV19	16	few
CASKASEAGDTQYF	TGTGCCAGCAAGGCCTCCGAGGCCGGAGATACGCAGTATTTT	-	TRBJ2-3	TRBV11-1	14	-
CASSLGGGGGHYGYTF	TGTGCCAGCAGCTTAGGGGGGGGAGGGGGGCACTATGGCTACACCTTC	-	TRBJ1-2	TRBV7-2	16	-
CASSQGTSGRETQYF	TGCGCCAGCAGCCAGGGGACTAGCGGGAGAGAGACCCAGTACTTC	TRBD2	TRBJ2-5	TRBV4-3	15	-
CASSRDRSSYEQYF	TGCGCCAGCAGCCGGGACAGGAGCTCCTACGAGCAGTACTTC	TRBD1	TRBJ2-7	TRBV5-1	14	-
CASSLVRGTEAFF	TGCGCCAGCAGCCTCGTGAGGGGGACTGAAGCTTTCTTT	-	TRBJ1-1	TRBV4-3	13	-
CASSVAPSGTTGELFF	TGTGCCAGCAGCGTAGCCCCTAGCGGGACCACCGGGGAGCTGTTTTTT	TRBD2	TRBJ2-2	TRBV9	16	-
CASSPGTESYGYTF	TGTGCCAGCTCACCCGGGACAGAATCCTATGGCTACACCTTC	TRBD1	TRBJ1-2	TRBV18	14	-
CASSAPTGGNEQFF	TGTGCCAGCTCTGCGCCTACAGGGGGCAATGAGCAGTTCTTC	TRBD1	TRBJ2-1	TRBV6-6	14	-
CASSVAAGPRTEAFF	TGTGCCAGCAGCGTAGCTGCGGGGCCTCGGACTGAAGCTTTCTTT	-	TRBJ1-1	TRBV9	15	once
CASSLIPASSGNTIYF	TGTGCCAGCAGCTTAATCCCTGCCAGCTCTGGAAACACCATATATTTT	-	TRBJ1-3	TRBV11-2	16	-
CASGTRTGGNQPQHF	TGTGCCAGCGGAACTCGGACAGGAGGCAATCAGCCCCAGCATTTT	TRBD1	TRBJ1-5	TRBV28	15	-
CASSTAFGYEQYF	TGTGCCAGCAGTACTGCCTTTGGCTACGAGCAGTACTTC	-	TRBJ2-7	TRBV27	13	-
CASSLEPSVHTDTQYF	TGTGCCAGCAGCTTAGAGCCTAGCGTCCACACAGATACGCAGTATTTT	-	TRBJ2-3	TRBV7-2	16	few
CASKATGGFGGELFF	TGTGCCAGCAAAGCGACAGGGGGTTTTGGCGGGGAGCTGTTTTTT	TRBD1	TRBJ2-2	TRBV27	15	once
CASSPAGGFQETQYF	TGTGCCAGCAGCCCCGCGGGGGGATTCCAAGAGACCCAGTACTTC	TRBD2	TRBJ2-5	TRBV9	15	-
CASSFPTGRQETQYF	TGTGCCAGCAGCTTCCCGACAGGGCGCCAAGAGACCCAGTACTTC	TRBD1	TRBJ2-5	TRBV7-9	15	-
CASSVFSSTDTQYF	TGCGCCAGCAGCGTGTTTTCCTCTACAGATACGCAGTATTTT	-	TRBJ2-3	TRBV5-1	14	once
CSGSSGDHNEQFF	TGCAGCGGATCAAGCGGGGACCACAATGAGCAGTTCTTC	TRBD2	TRBJ2-1	TRBV29-1	13	-